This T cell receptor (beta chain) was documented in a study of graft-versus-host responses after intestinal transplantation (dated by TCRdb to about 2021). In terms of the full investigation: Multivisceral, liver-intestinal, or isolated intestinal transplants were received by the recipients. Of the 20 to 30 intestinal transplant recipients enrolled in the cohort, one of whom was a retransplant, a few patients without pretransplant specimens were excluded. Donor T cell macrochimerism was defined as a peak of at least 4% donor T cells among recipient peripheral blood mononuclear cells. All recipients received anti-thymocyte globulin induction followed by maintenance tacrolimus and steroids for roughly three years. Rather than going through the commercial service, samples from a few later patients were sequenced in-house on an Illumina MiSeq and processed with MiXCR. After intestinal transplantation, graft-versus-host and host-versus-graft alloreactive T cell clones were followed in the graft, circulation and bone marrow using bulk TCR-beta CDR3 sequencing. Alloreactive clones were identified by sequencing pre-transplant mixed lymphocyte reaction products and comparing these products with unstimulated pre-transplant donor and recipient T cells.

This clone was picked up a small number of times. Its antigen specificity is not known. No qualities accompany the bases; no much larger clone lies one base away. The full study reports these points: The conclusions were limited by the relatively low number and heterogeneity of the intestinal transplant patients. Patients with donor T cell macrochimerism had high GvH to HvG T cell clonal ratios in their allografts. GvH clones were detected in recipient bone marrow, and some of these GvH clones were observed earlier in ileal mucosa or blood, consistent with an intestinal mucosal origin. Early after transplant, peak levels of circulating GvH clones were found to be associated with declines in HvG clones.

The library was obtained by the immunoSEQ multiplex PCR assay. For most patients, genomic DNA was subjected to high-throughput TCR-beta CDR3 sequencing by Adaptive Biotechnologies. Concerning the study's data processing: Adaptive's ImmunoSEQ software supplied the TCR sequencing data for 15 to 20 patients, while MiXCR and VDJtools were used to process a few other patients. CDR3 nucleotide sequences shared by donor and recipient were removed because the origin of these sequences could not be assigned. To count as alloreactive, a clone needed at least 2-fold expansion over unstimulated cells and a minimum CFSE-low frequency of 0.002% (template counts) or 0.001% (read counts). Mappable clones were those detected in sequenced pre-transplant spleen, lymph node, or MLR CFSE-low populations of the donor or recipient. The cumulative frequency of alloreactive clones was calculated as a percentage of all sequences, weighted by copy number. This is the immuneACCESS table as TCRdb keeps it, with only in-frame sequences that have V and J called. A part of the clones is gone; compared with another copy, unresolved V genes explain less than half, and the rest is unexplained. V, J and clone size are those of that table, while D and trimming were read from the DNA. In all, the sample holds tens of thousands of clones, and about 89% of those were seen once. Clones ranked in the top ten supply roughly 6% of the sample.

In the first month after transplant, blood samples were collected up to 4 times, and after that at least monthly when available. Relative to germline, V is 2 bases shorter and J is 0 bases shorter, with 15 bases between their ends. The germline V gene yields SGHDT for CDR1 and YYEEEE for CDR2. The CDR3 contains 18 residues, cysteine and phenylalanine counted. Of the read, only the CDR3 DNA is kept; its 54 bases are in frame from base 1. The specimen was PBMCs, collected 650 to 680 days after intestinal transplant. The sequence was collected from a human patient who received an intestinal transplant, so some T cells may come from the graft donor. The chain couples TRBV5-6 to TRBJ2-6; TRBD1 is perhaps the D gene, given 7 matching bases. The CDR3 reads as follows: CASSLLTGDFSGANVLTF. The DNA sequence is TGTGCCAGCAGCTTACTAACAGGGGACTTCTCTGGGGCCAACGTCCTGACTTTC.